This TCR beta chain was found in a study of patients and donors after allogeneic stem cell transplantation. TCRdb redid the calling of the RT-PCR reads with MiXCR, one entry per CDR3 protein. The sample consists of almost 90,000 distinct CDR3 sequences, just under 5% of them appearing once. This clonotype came up many times. There are 16 residues in the CDR3. V was pared by 4 bases and J by 1 base, with 14 bases between. CDR1 SNHLY and CDR2 FYNNEI come from the germline V gene. The TCR sequence derives from a human donor who was either an allogeneic HSCT recipient or a stem cell or donor lymphocyte infusion donor (not recorded which). It is not recorded whose cells these are; they may come from a transplant donor. The chain couples TRBV2 to TRBJ2-1; D is undetermined. Sequencing was carried out using blood, either unsorted or a sorted T cell fraction (not recorded which). The CDR3 region has the DNA TGTGCCAGCAGTGCCGAACGACTGGTTTCCTACAATGAGCAGTTCTTC. Amino acids: CASSAERLVSYNEQFF.